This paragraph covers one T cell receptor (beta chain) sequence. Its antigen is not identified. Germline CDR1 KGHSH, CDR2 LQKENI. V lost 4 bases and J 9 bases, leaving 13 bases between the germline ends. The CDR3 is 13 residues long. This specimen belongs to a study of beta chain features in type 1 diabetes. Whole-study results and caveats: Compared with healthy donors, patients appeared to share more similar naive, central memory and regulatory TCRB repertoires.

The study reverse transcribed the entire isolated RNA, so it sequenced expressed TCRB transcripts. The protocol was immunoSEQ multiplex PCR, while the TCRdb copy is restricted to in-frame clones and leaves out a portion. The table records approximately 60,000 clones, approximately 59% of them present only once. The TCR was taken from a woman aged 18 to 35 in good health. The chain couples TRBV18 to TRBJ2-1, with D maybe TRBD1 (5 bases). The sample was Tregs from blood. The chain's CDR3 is CASSLGWGPEQFF. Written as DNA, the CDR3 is TGTGCCAGCTCACTCGGCTGGGGCCCTGAGCAGTTCTTC. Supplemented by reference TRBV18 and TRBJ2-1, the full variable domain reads NAGVMQNPRHLVRRRGQEARLRCSPMKGHSHVYWYRQLPEEGLKFMVYLQKENIIDESGMPKERFSAEFPKEGPSILRIQQVVRGDSAAYFCASSLGWGPEQFFGPGTRLTVL.